The clone carrying this T cell receptor beta chain was recorded at least ten times. Its antigen is unidentified. The data belong to a study of CD8 T cells in ankylosing spondylitis. Overall study findings and caveats: Clones linked to disease were reported to show significant enrichment in matched ankylosing spondylitis synovial fluid.

Quantitative 5'-RACE with molecular barcodes produced the TCR beta libraries. From the 5' RACE reads, TCRdb called clonotypes with MiXCR, one entry per CDR3 protein. In the table there are 100,000 to 150,000 distinct CDR3 sequences, around 9% of which are singletons. The specimen sequenced was blood, either unsorted or a sorted T cell fraction (not recorded which). The sequence was obtained from a male donor with ankylosing spondylitis or in good health (not recorded which).

This chain's CDR3 is CSALFGAGGMDEQFF. The CDR3 DNA sequence: TGCAGTGCTTTATTTGGGGCGGGAGGTATGGATGAGCAGTTCTTC. V usage is TRBV20-1 and J usage is TRBJ2-1; 8 bases are a match to TRBD2. Germline CDR1 DFQATT, CDR2 SNEGSKA (reference sequence). V gave up 5 bases and J gave up 8 bases; unmatched junction bases: 14. The CDR3 totals 15 residues.